This is a list of T cell receptor beta chains from one sample in a study of blood T cell repertoires in COVID-19. TCRdb's copy holds only in-frame clones and misses some; the assay was immunoSEQ multiplex PCR. The sample carries some 120,000 clones, around four fifths recorded once. What was sequenced was peripheral blood. The receptors stem from a human donor in a cohort sampled during active COVID-19. CDR3s include the opening cysteine and the closing phenylalanine or tryptophan.

v_call,j_call,cdr3_aa
TRBV23-1,TRBJ1-6,CASSHPGGDSPLHF
TRBV6-5,TRBJ1-2,CAGQGIGYGYTF
TRBV19,TRBJ1-2,CASIESPQAFYGYTF
TRBV5-4,TRBJ1-1,CASRRNGRGPLSEAFF
TRBV28,TRBJ1-1,CASTAPAGGNTEAFF
TRBV4-1,TRBJ1-4,CASSRVGQGAVRGEKLFF
TRBV12-3/TRBV12-4,TRBJ1-3,CASRTGGNTIYF
TRBV19,TRBJ2-5,CASTSGLAGGQETQYF
TRBV18,TRBJ1-2,CASSPGPTFGGGYTF
TRBV11-3,TRBJ2-3,CASSLSGKETDTQYF
TRBV30,TRBJ2-3,CAWSEGQLHADTQYF
TRBV15,TRBJ1-4,CATSRGRRFEKLFF
TRBV7-2,TRBJ1-1,CASSLVGQVVEAFF
TRBV2,TRBJ1-2,CASYPDTLTGPFF
TRBV6-1,TRBJ2-1,CASSEEGLGQFF
TRBV6-4,TRBJ2-2,CASSVEGAGTGELFF
TRBV20-1,TRBJ2-2,CSASGGGHYTGELFF
TRBV12-3/TRBV12-4,TRBJ2-3,CASKGLLTDTQYF
TRBV7-8,TRBJ2-3,CASSLEYAGGYTDTQYF
TRBV2,TRBJ1-1,CASGKGQNTEAFF
TRBV27,TRBJ2-1,CASTNLGGIYNEQFF
TRBV6-2/TRBV6-3,TRBJ2-7,CASSYIPGTSGSSTYEQYF
TRBV2,TRBJ1-1,CASKRLGQGNTEAFF
TRBV7-2,TRBJ2-4,CASSSTVDSIQYF
TRBV5-1,TRBJ2-2,CASEEAGELFF
TRBV12-3/TRBV12-4,TRBJ2-7,CASSSNRYEQYF
TRBV27,TRBJ1-3,CASSARWGNTIYF
TRBV3-1/TRBV3-2,TRBJ1-2,CASTLQGARYGYTF
TRBV2,TRBJ2-5,CASSVHRDQETQYF
TRBV30,TRBJ1-4,CAWGTGGEKLFF
TRBV5-1,TRBJ1-1,CASSLGDDRGAEAFF
TRBV28,TRBJ1-2,CASSVGQGTYGYTF
TRBV18,TRBJ1-2,CASSPLGDYGYTF
TRBV29-1,TRBJ1-5,CSVAENSNQPQHF
TRBV2,TRBJ1-1,CASVPTMNTEAFF
TRBV2,TRBJ2-7,CASMAAYEQYF
TRBV29-1,TRBJ2-6,CSAYGTVSSGANVLTF
TRBV7-3,TRBJ1-1,CASSLNKGAMAFF
TRBV10-3,TRBJ1-2,CAISVRRDGYTF
TRBV7-2,TRBJ2-1,CASSLEFRRGMQFF
TRBV29-1,TRBJ1-2,CSVASTGIYTF
TRBV7-9,TRBJ1-5,CASSLNGEPGQPQHF
TRBV10-3,TRBJ2-2,CAISGGLAGDGTGELFF
TRBV5-1,TRBJ2-1,CASSFTSGYNEQFF
TRBV6-5,TRBJ2-7,CASTPTGTGAGEQYF